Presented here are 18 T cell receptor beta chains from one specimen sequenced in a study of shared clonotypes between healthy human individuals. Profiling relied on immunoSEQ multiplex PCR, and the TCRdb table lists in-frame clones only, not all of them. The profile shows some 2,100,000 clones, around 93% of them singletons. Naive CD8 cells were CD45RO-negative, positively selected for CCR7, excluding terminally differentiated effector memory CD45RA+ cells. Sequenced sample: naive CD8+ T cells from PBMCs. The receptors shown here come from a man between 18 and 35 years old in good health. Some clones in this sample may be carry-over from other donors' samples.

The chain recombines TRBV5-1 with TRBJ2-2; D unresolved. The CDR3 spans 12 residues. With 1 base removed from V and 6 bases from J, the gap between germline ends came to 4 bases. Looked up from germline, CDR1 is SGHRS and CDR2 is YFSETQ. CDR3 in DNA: TGCGCCAGCAGCTTGTCAGCCGGGGAGCTGTTTTTT. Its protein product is CASSLSAGELFF.

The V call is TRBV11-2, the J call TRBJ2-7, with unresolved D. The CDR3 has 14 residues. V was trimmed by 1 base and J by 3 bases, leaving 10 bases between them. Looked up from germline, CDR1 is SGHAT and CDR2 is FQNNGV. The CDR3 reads CASSLGSILYEQYF. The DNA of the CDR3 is TGTGCCAGCAGCTTAGGTTCTATTCTCTACGAGCAGTACTTC.

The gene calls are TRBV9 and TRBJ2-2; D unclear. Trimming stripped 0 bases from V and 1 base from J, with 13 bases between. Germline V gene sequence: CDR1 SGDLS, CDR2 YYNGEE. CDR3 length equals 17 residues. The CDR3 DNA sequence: TGTGCCAGCAGCGTAGCGTCCGTGACGGTGAACACCGGGGAGCTGTTTTTT. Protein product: CASSVASVTVNTGELFF.

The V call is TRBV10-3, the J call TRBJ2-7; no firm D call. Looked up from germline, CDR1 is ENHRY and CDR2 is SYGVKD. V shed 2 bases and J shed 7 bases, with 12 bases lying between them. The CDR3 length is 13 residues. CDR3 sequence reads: CAISEVLMGEQYF. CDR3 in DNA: TGTGCCATCAGTGAGGTCCTCATGGGAGAGCAGTACTTC.

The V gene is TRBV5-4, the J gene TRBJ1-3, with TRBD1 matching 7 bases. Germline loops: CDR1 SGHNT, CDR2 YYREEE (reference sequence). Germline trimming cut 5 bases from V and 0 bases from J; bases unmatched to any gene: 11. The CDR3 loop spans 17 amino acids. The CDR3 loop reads CASSSSGQPLSGNTIYF. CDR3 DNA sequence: TGTGCCAGCAGTTCCTCGGGACAGCCACTCTCTGGAAACACCATATATTTT.

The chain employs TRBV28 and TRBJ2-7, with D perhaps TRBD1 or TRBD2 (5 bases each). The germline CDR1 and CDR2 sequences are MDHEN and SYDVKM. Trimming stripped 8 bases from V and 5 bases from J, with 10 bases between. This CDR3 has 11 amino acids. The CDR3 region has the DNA TGTGCCAGCGCCTGGGGGAACGAGCAGTACTTC. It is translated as CASAWGNEQYF.

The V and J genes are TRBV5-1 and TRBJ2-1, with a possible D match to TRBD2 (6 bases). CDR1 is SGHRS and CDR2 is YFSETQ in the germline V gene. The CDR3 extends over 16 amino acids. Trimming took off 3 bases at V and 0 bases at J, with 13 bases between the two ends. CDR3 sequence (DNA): TGCGCCAGCAGCTCACGCCCTAGCGACTCCTACAATGAGCAGTTCTTC. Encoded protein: CASSSRPSDSYNEQFF.

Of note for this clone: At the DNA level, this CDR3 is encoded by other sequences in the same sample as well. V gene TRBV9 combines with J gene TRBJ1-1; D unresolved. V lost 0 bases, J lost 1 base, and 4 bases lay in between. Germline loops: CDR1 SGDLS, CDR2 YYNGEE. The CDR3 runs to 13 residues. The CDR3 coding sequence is TGTGCCAGCAGCGTAGATCAGAACACTGAAGCTTTCTTT. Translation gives CASSVDQNTEAFF.

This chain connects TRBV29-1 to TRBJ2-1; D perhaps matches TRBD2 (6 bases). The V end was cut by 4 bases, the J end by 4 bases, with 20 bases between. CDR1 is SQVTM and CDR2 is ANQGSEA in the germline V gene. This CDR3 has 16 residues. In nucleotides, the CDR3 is TGCAGCGTTGCCGGGGGTTCGGGACTGGCATACAATGAGCAGTTCTTC. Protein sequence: CSVAGGSGLAYNEQFF.

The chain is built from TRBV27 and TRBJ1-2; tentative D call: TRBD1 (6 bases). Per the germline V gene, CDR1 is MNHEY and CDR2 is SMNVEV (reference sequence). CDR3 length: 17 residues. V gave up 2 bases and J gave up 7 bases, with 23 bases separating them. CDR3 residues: CASSLTSSGRGTRGYTF. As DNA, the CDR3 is TGTGCCAGCAGTTTAACGAGTTCAGGCAGGGGCACGCGTGGCTACACCTTC.

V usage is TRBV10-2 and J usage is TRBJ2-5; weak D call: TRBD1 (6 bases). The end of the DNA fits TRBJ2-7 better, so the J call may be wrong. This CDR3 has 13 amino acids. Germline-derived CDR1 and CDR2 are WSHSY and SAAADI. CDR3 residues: CASSESRGNEQYF. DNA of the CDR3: TGCGCCAGCAGTGAATCCAGGGGAAACGAGCAGTACTTC.

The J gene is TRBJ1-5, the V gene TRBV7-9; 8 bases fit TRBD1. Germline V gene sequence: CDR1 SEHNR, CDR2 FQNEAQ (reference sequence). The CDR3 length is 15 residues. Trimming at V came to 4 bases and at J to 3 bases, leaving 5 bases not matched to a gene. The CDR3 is CASSSGTGLNQPQHF. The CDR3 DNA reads TGTGCCAGCAGCTCCGGGACAGGCCTCAATCAGCCCCAGCATTTT.

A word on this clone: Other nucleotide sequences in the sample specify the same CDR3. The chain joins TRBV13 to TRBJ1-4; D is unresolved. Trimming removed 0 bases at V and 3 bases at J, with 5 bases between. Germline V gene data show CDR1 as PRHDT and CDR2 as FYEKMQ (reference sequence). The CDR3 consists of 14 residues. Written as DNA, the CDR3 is TGTGCCAGCAGCTTAGGGCGGTCTAATGAAAAACTGTTTTTT. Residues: CASSLGRSNEKLFF.

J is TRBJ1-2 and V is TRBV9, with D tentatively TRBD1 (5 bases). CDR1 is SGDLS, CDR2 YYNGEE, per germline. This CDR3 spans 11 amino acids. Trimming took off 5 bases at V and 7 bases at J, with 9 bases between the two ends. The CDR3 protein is CASRQGGGYTF. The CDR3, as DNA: TGTGCCAGCAGGCAGGGCGGTGGCTACACCTTC.

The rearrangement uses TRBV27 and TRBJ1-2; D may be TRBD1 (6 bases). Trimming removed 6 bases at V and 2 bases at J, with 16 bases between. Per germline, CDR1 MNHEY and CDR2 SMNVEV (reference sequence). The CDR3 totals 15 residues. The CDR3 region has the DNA TGTGCCAGCAGCCTCAGCAGGGGCCACAACTATGGCTACACCTTC. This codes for CASSLSRGHNYGYTF.

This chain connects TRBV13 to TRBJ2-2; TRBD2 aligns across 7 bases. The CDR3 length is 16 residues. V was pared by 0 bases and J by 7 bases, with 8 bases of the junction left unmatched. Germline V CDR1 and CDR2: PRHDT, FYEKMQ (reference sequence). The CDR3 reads CASSLGREGQFGELFF. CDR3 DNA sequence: TGTGCCAGCAGCTTAGGGAGGGAGGGCCAGTTCGGGGAGCTGTTTTTT.

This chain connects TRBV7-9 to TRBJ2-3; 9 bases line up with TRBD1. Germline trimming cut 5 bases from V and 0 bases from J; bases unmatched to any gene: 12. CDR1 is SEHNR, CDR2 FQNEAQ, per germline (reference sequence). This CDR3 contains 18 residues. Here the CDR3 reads CASSPGQGMILSTDTQYF. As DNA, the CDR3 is TGTGCCAGCAGCCCGGGACAGGGAATGATTCTTAGCACAGATACGCAGTATTTT.

The CDR3 bases are TGTGCCAGCAGCCCCCGGGACGGGCCCTTTCATAGCAATCAGCCCCAGCATTTT. Translating it yields CASSPRDGPFHSNQPQHF. The gene calls are TRBV11-2 and TRBJ1-5; maybe TRBD1 (5 bases). The CDR3 is 18 residues long. Trimming shortened V by 5 bases and J by 0 bases, and 20 bases separated the two germline ends. The germline gives CDR1 SGHAT, CDR2 FQNNGV.